This TCR beta chain was captured by sequencing in a study of T cell responses to AZD1222 COVID-19 vaccine. The CDR3 is 15 amino acids. The V and J ends lost 5 bases and 2 bases, in that order; junction bases with no gene match: 7. Germline V gene lookup returns CDR1 SGHVS and CDR2 FQNEAQ. The assay was immunoSEQ multiplex PCR, and TCRdb's table has in-frame clones only and misses some. The data hold roughly 120,000 clones, with approximately 83% observed a single time. The specimen was peripheral blood, collected on day 0 of AZD1222 vaccination. J is TRBJ2-7 and V is TRBV7-8; 9 bases fit TRBD2. This TCR derives from an adult in good health. CDR3 sequence: CASSRASGITYEQYF. The CDR3 DNA is TGTGCCAGCAGCCGGGCTAGCGGGATCACCTACGAGCAGTACTTC.